A single sample gave rise to the 21 T cell receptor beta chains below, sequenced in a study of CD8+CD57+ T cells in acquired aplastic anemia. Both TCR beta VDJ combination and CDR3 sequence profiling were carried out. Genomic DNA was the template for this profiling. TCRdb reprocessed the reads via MiXCR and lists one record per CDR3 protein. The table lists about 420,000 distinct CDR3 sequences, around 72% of them singletons. Sequences were obtained from sorted CD4+, CD8+, or CD8+CD57+ T cells (not recorded which) from PBMCs. The receptors originated from a human donor in good health, serving as a control.

The chain links TRBV7-9 to TRBJ2-7; D is perhaps TRBD2 (6 bases). CDR1 and CDR2 from the germline V gene are SEHNR and FQNEAQ (reference sequence). The CDR3 spans 14 residues. V lost 4 bases to trimming and J lost 0 bases, with 10 bases between them. The CDR3 nucleotides read TGTGCCAGCAGCTCGGACGGGAGCTCCTACGAGCAGTACGTC. Translating it yields CASSSDGSSYEQYV.

In its sample, this clonotype was seen many times. The rearrangement uses TRBV7-3 and TRBJ1-2; D is undetermined. V lost 0 bases, J lost 4 bases, and 12 bases lay in between. Germline CDR1 reads SGHTA; CDR2 reads FQGTGA. The CDR3 has 15 amino acids. The DNA of the CDR3 is TGTGCCAGCAGCTTAACCTTACATGGGCGCTATGGCTACACCTTC. Residues: CASSLTLHGRYGYTF.

As concerns this clonotype: The junction departs from germline at one end; a sequencing error may be responsible. The chain carries TRBV7-2 and TRBJ2-5, with 11 bases lining up with TRBD2. The CDR3 contains 16 residues. Per germline, CDR1 SGHTA and CDR2 FQGNSA. The CDR3 reads CASRVGTSGGQETQYF. CDR3 DNA sequence: TGCGCCAGCAGGGTGGGAACTAGCGGGGGCCAAGAGACCCAGTACTTC.

The chain couples TRBV10-3 to TRBJ2-7; the D gene could be TRBD1 or TRBD2 (5 bases each). V lost 0 bases and J lost 6, with 12 bases in between. Looked up from germline, CDR1 is ENHRY and CDR2 is SYGVKD. This CDR3 has 14 amino acids. The DNA for the CDR3 is TGTGCCATCAGTGAGTCCCAGGGAGCGCGCGAGCAGTACTTC. Its protein product is CAISESQGAREQYF.

V and J are TRBV10-3 and TRBJ2-2; 9 bases fit TRBD1. The junction had 5 bases not matched to a gene; V was cut back by 5 bases and J by 4 bases. The V gene's germline CDR1 is ENHRY and CDR2 SYGVKD. The CDR3 spans 15 residues. The CDR3 DNA sequence: TGTGCCATCAGTATTGGGACAGGGCCCACCGGGGAGCTGTTTTTT. Translation: CAISIGTGPTGELFF.

The V and J genes are TRBV19 and TRBJ1-1; D is undetermined. Looked up from germline, CDR1 is LNHDA and CDR2 is SQIVND (reference sequence). The CDR3 consists of 15 residues. V lost 3 bases and J lost 6, with 17 bases in between. The CDR3 region has the DNA TGTGCCAGTAGTATTAACCGGCTTGCGGTGCCTGAAGCTTTCTTT. Protein sequence: CASSINRLAVPEAFF.

This clonotype was seen at least ten times. V usage is TRBV7-2 and J usage is TRBJ1-1; D is perhaps TRBD1 (6 bases). V was trimmed by 6 bases and J by 0 bases, leaving 14 bases between them. CDR3 size: 15 residues. CDR1 and CDR2 from the germline V gene are SGHTA and FQGNSA. The CDR3 protein is CASRGRGGMNTEAFF. DNA for the CDR3: TGTGCCAGCAGGGGGAGGGGGGGCATGAACACTGAAGCTTTCTTT.

This clonotype was detected only a few times. The gene calls are TRBV2 and TRBJ1-2, with D maybe TRBD1 (5 bases). V was shortened by 2 bases and J by 3 bases, with 13 bases between the two germline ends. Germline CDR1 is SNHLY and CDR2 is FYNNEI. The CDR3 is 15 amino acids. CDR3: CASSEIGAEDYGYTF. In nucleotides, the CDR3 is TGTGCCAGCAGTGAAATTGGGGCAGAAGACTATGGCTACACCTTC.

The chain recombines TRBV9 with TRBJ2-7, with 10 bases identical to TRBD1. In germline, CDR1 is SGDLS, CDR2 YYNGEE. V dropped 4 bases and J dropped 5; count of bases not matched to a gene: 6. This CDR3 region has 14 residues. The CDR3 here is CASSPGQGIHEQYF. CDR3 DNA sequence: TGTGCCAGCAGCCCGGGACAGGGGATCCACGAGCAGTACTTC.

This clonotype was found many times. The chain recombines TRBV19 with TRBJ2-7; TRBD2 matches at 9 bases. Germline-derived CDR1 and CDR2 are LNHDA and SQIVND (reference sequence). The trim removed 4 bases at V and 0 bases at J, leaving 4 bases unmatched. This CDR3 has 15 amino acids. The CDR3 loop reads CASSTSGGISYEQYF. CDR3 nucleotide sequence: TGTGCCAGTAGTACCAGCGGGGGGATCTCCTACGAGCAGTACTTC. Using reference TRBV19 and TRBJ2-7 for the parts outside the CDR3, the full variable domain is DGGITQSPKYLFRKEGQNVTLSCEQNLNHDAMYWYRQDPGQGLRLIYYSQIVNDFQKGDIAEGYSVSREKKESFPLTVTSAQKNPTAFYLCASSTSGGISYEQYFGPGTRLTVT.

This clonotype was seen many times. The CDR3 is CATSRVDSSRHQPQHF. In nucleotides, the CDR3 is TGTGCCACCAGCAGAGTAGACTCCTCGCGCCATCAGCCCCAGCATTTT. V is TRBV15 and J is TRBJ1-5; D remains unclear. Trimming removed 1 base from V and 5 bases from J, with 15 bases in between. The CDR3 spans 16 residues. Germline V gene data show CDR1 as LNHNV and CDR2 as YYDKDF (reference sequence). The full variable domain, rest sourced from reference TRBV15 and TRBJ1-5, is DAMVIQNPRYQVTQFGKPVTLSCSQTLNHNVMYWYQQKSSQAPKLLFHYYDKDFNNEADTPDNFQSRRPNTSFCFLDIRSPGLGDTAMYLCATSRVDSSRHQPQHFGDGTRLSIL.

The chain couples TRBV6-1 to TRBJ1-2; D is uncertain. V was clipped by 7 bases and J by 8 bases, with 17 bases between them. The CDR3 length is 13 residues. The germline V gene encodes CDR1 MNHNS and CDR2 SASEGT. CDR3 residues: CASKTSGSYGYTF. The CDR3 DNA is TGTGCCAGCAAGACGAGTGGATCGTACGGCTACACCTTC.

This clonotype was observed many times. This chain joins TRBV12-5 and TRBJ2-5; D is ambiguous. V dropped 7 bases and J dropped 1 base, with 7 bases sitting between them. This CDR3 contains 12 residues. CDR1 and CDR2 (germline): LGHNT, FRNRAP. The CDR3 loop is CASAPPQETQYF. In nucleotides, the CDR3 is TGTGCTAGTGCGCCCCCCCAAGAGACCCAGTACTTC.

In its sample, this clonotype was seen many times. The chain links TRBV4-3 to TRBJ1-1; D unclear. Germline lookup yields CDR1 LGHNA and CDR2 YSLEER. V lost 1 base and J lost 5, with 11 bases in between. The CDR3 spans 14 residues. The CDR3 reads CASSQVIAGTEAFF. The CDR3 nucleotides read TGCGCCAGCAGCCAAGTAATCGCTGGGACTGAAGCTTTCTTT.

This clonotype was seen repeatedly, ten times or more. V is TRBV7-2 and J is TRBJ2-7, with 8 nucleotides matching TRBD2. The CDR3 length is 17 residues. Looked up from germline, CDR1 is SGHTA and CDR2 is FQGNSA. Germline trimming cut 0 bases from V and 0 bases from J; bases unmatched to any gene: 7. The CDR3, as DNA: TGTGCCAGCAGCTTAGCACTCACTAGCGGTAGCTCCTACGAGCAGTACTTC. The encoded protein is CASSLALTSGSSYEQYF.

The rearrangement links TRBV12-5 to TRBJ1-6; D possibly corresponds to TRBD1 (5 bases). V was clipped by 7 bases and J by 14 bases, with 15 bases between them. The V gene's germline CDR1 is LGHNT and CDR2 FRNRAP. The CDR3 consists of 12 residues. The CDR3 protein is CASARAGTALHF. The CDR3 region has the DNA TGTGCTAGTGCCCGCGCAGGGACGGCCCTCCACTTT. The full variable domain, with the rest looked up from reference TRBV12-5 and TRBJ1-6, is DARVTQTPRHKVTEMGQEVTMRCQPILGHNTVFWYRQTMMQGLELLAYFRNRAPLDDSGMPKDRFSAEMPDATLATLKIQPSEPRDSAVYFCASARAGTALHFGNGTRLTVT.

Regarding this clonotype: Given the absence of the conserved phenylalanine or tryptophan at the CDR3 end, a read error is likely. The DNA is left out, because the CDR3 cannot be placed on it with certainty; the CDR3 is given as TCRdb lists it. The genes are TRBV2 and TRBJ2-1; the table's TRBD1 call for D was not verified on the DNA. The CDR3 has 16 residues if both end residues are counted. The germline V gene encodes CDR1 SNHLY and CDR2 FYNNEI. This CDR3 reads CASSEYQGAFYGYTFG.

V usage is TRBV7-9 and J usage is TRBJ1-5; a weak D match, TRBD1 (5 bases). V dropped 5 bases and J dropped 6 bases, with 11 bases sitting between them. Germline assignment: CDR1 SEHNR and CDR2 FQNEAQ (reference sequence). This CDR3 spans 13 amino acids. CDR3 in DNA: TGTGCCAGCAGCCCGAGGGACGGTCAGCCCCAGCATTTT. Translating it yields CASSPRDGQPQHF.

This clonotype was found many times. This chain connects TRBV7-9 to TRBJ2-2; D unclear. Trimming cost V 2 bases and J 2 bases, with 9 bases left between them. Germline CDR1 SEHNR, CDR2 FQNEAQ (reference sequence). The CDR3 runs to 15 residues. CDR3 DNA sequence: TGTGCCAGCAGCTTATGGCAGGACAACACCGGGGAGCTGTTTTTT. It translates to CASSLWQDNTGELFF.

This clonotype was seen a handful of times. This chain connects TRBV19 to TRBJ1-5, with TRBD1 matching 7 bases. Germline V lookup: CDR1 LNHDA, CDR2 SQIVND (reference sequence). V lost 6 bases to trimming and J lost 1 base; unmatched junction nucleotides: 3. The CDR3 has 14 residues. The CDR3 protein is CASSGDSSNQPQHF. CDR3 in DNA: TGTGCCAGTAGCGGGGACAGCAGCAATCAGCCCCAGCATTTT.

V usage is TRBV29-1 and J usage is TRBJ1-1, with 10 bases lining up with TRBD1. The J segment lost 3 bases and the V segment lost 4 bases, leaving 11 bases of the junction unmatched. Germline V CDR1 and CDR2: SQVTM, ANQGSEA. The CDR3 extends over 16 amino acids. CDR3 coding DNA: TGCAGCGTTGGGGGGACCGGCGGGACAGGGGACACTGAAGCTTTCTTT. Translating it yields CSVGGTGGTGDTEAFF.